The 7 T cell receptor beta chains presented below share a single source sample, sequenced in a study of cytomegalovirus exposure and HLA in healthy donors. The PCR used 60 Vbeta and 13 Jbeta primers. Repertoires were generated with immunoSEQ multiplex PCR, while TCRdb's copy carries only in-frame clones and drops some. The sample carries roughly 110,000 clones, around three quarters recorded once. The sample consisted of PBMCs. These receptors all stem from a man aged 25-45 years in good health and CMV-seropositive.

This chain joins TRBV10-3 and TRBJ2-7, with 11 bases matching TRBD1. Per germline, CDR1 ENHRY and CDR2 SYGVKD. The CDR3 has 15 amino acids. Trimming took 3 bases from V and 7 from J; bases not matched to a gene: 8. CDR3 loop: CAISDFGQGAREQYF. CDR3 nucleotide sequence: TGTGCCATCAGTGATTTCGGACAGGGGGCTCGGGAGCAGTACTTC.

This clone was counted only a few times. This chain links TRBV14 with TRBJ2-1, with 9 bases aligning to TRBD1. The CDR3 length is 16 residues. Germline assignment: CDR1 SGHDN and CDR2 FVKESK. After removal of 4 bases from V and 5 bases from J, the junction contained 9 bases not matched to a gene. This chain's CDR3 is CASSRLRGQGNNEQFF. The CDR3 coding sequence is TGTGCCAGCAGCCGTCTCCGGGGACAGGGAAACAATGAGCAGTTCTTC.

The chain joins TRBV7-2 to TRBJ2-7, with a weak D call TRBD1 (6 bases). Deletions cut 6 bases from V and 6 bases from J, with 15 bases between. Per germline, CDR1 SGHTA and CDR2 FQGNSA. This CDR3 has 13 residues. The CDR3 region is CASSPTGPVEQYF. The CDR3 region has the DNA TGTGCCAGCAGTCCCACAGGGCCGGTCGAGCAGTACTTC.

V usage is TRBV2 and J usage is TRBJ2-1; the D gene is possibly TRBD1 (6 bases). Trimming pared 6 bases from V and 9 bases from J, leaving 15 bases between. The CDR3 contains 13 residues. Germline V lookup: CDR1 SNHLY, CDR2 FYNNEI. CDR3 nucleotide sequence: TGTGCCAGCAGCCTAAACAGGGAAGGTGAGCAGTTCTTC. This codes for CASSLNREGEQFF.

A few counts support this clone. This chain connects TRBV19 to TRBJ1-6, with TRBD1 matching 8 bases. Trimming at V came to 3 bases and at J to 5 bases, leaving 3 bases not matched to a gene. Germline CDR1 is LNHDA and CDR2 is SQIVND (reference sequence). The CDR3 is made up of 15 amino acids. The CDR3 nucleotides are TGTGCCAGTAGTATGGGACAGGTGGATAATTCACCCCTCCACTTT. Translated: CASSMGQVDNSPLHF.

The genes are TRBV27 and TRBJ2-2, with a tentative D call TRBD2 (6 bases). The CDR3 loop spans 15 amino acids. From germline, CDR1 is MNHEY and CDR2 SMNVEV (reference sequence). Between the trimmed V and J ends, which lost 5 bases and 7 bases, there was a span of 17 bases. The CDR3 DNA follows: TGTGCCAGCAGTGTCGGGGACTTCGGTGGCGGGGAGCTGTTTTTT. This sequence encodes CASSVGDFGGGELFF.

The rearrangement uses TRBV27 and TRBJ1-5, with D possibly TRBD1 on 6 matching bases. V was shortened by 5 bases and J by 4 bases, with 12 bases between the two germline ends. The CDR3 spans 14 residues. The germline CDR1 and CDR2 sequences are MNHEY and SMNVEV (reference sequence). CDR3 DNA: TGTGCCAGCAGTCCACAGGGTTATAATCAGCCCCAGCATTTT. This translates into CASSPQGYNQPQHF.